This TCR beta chain comes out of a study of shared clonotypes between healthy human individuals. For the study at large: In total, the donors were two women and a few men aged 18 to 49. Broader study findings: Generation probabilities of non-shared clonotypes were lower (relative to those shared by all four donors). Approximately 4.6% of naive CD4 clonotypes were shared across a handful of donors.

In regard to this clone: What it binds is unknown.

Germline V CDR1 and CDR2: ENHRY, SYGVKD. V gave up 2 bases and J gave up 7 bases; unmatched junction bases: 7. The CDR3 length is 15 residues. Division of CD4+ cells produced a CD45RA+ naive subset and a CD45RA-negative memory subset. Generated by immunoSEQ multiplex PCR, the TCRdb table keeps only in-frame clones and is missing some. The data contain 2 million to 3 million clones, over 85% of them singletons. Sequencing used naive CD4+ T cells from PBMCs. This sample's subset: CD45RA+ positively selected. The chain has TRBV10-3 and TRBJ1-2, with TRBD1 matching 10 bases. The origin of this receptor is a man aged 18 to 30 in good health. Some clones in this sample may be carry-over from other donors' samples. The CDR3 DNA follows: TGTGCCATCAGTGAGACCGGGACAGGGGATTCTGGCTACACCTTC. Its protein is CAISETGTGDSGYTF.